A selection of T cell receptor beta chains follows, all from one sample in a study of cytomegalovirus exposure and HLA in healthy donors. Assay: immunoSEQ multiplex PCR; the TCRdb copy retains only in-frame clones and omits some. The profile shows some 240,000 clones, around 85% of them singletons. Sequenced input: PBMCs. The receptors derive from a woman aged 30 to 39 in good health and CMV-seropositive. Each CDR3 is given with its conserved first and last residue. The order of the fields is V gene, J gene, clone size, D gene, CDR3 DNA, CDR3 protein. A D gene is named only where the DNA matches it firmly. A clone size is listed for some rows: how often the clone was seen (once, few, many), or a class if it is expanded.

v_gene: TRBV5-1; j_gene: TRBJ2-1; abundance: -; d_gene: TRBD2; CDR3nt: TGCGCCAGCAGCTTGGGACTAGCGGGTCACTACAATGAGCAGTTCTTC; CDR3aa: CASSLGLAGHYNEQFF
v_gene: TRBV6-1; j_gene: TRBJ2-1; abundance: -; d_gene: TRBD1; CDR3nt: TGTGCCAGCATCGACAGGGGGTACTACAATGAGCAGTTCTTC; CDR3aa: CASIDRGYYNEQFF
v_gene: TRBV25-1; j_gene: TRBJ2-3; abundance: -; d_gene: TRBD1; CDR3nt: TGTGCCAGCAGTGATCTGGGGACAGGGGCTACAGATACGCAGTATTTT; CDR3aa: CASSDLGTGATDTQYF
v_gene: TRBV11-2; j_gene: TRBJ2-1; abundance: once; d_gene: -; CDR3nt: TGTGCCAGCAGCTTAACAGGGCAGGGTCTCGGTGAGCAGTTCTTC; CDR3aa: CASSLTGQGLGEQFF
v_gene: TRBV10-3; j_gene: TRBJ1-1; abundance: few; d_gene: -; CDR3nt: TGTGCCACACTCGGTGGCCAAACAGGATATAACACTGAAGCTTTCTTT; CDR3aa: CATLGGQTGYNTEAFF
v_gene: TRBV5-5; j_gene: TRBJ2-2; abundance: -; d_gene: TRBD2; CDR3nt: TGTGCCAGCAGCCCCTTAGCGGGAGTTACCGGGGAGCTGTTTTTT; CDR3aa: CASSPLAGVTGELFF
v_gene: TRBV7-2; j_gene: TRBJ2-3; abundance: -; d_gene: TRBD2; CDR3nt: TGTGCCAGCAGCGCTAGCGGGAGGGACACAGATACGCAGTATTTT; CDR3aa: CASSASGRDTDTQYF
v_gene: TRBV6-1; j_gene: TRBJ2-7; abundance: -; d_gene: TRBD1; CDR3nt: TGTGCCAGCAGCCGGGGACAGGTCTCCCCACAGTACTTC; CDR3aa: CASSRGQVSPQYF
v_gene: TRBV27; j_gene: TRBJ2-2; abundance: -; d_gene: -; CDR3nt: TGTGCCAGCACCGTGGACTATAACACCGGGGAGCTGTTTTTT; CDR3aa: CASTVDYNTGELFF
v_gene: TRBV7-7; j_gene: TRBJ2-5; abundance: -; d_gene: TRBD2; CDR3nt: TGTGCTAGCAGCTTCGGGACTAGCGGGAGGAGGGCCGGGGAGACCCAGTACTTC; CDR3aa: CASSFGTSGRRAGETQYF
v_gene: TRBV11-1; j_gene: TRBJ1-1; abundance: once; d_gene: -; CDR3nt: TGTGCCAGCAGCTTAAACAGGGTTTCCACTGAAGCTTTCTTT; CDR3aa: CASSLNRVSTEAFF
v_gene: TRBV9; j_gene: TRBJ2-7; abundance: -; d_gene: TRBD2; CDR3nt: TGTGCCAGCAGCGCGACTAGCGGGAGTATCTACGAGCAGTACTTC; CDR3aa: CASSATSGSIYEQYF
v_gene: TRBV6-1; j_gene: TRBJ2-1; abundance: -; d_gene: TRBD2; CDR3nt: TGTGCCACCATCTCGACTAGCGGGGATTACAATGAGCAGTTCTTC; CDR3aa: CATISTSGDYNEQFF
v_gene: TRBV18; j_gene: TRBJ1-1; abundance: -; d_gene: -; CDR3nt: TGTGCCAGCCAGGCGTCTGCGAACACTGAAGCTTTCTTT; CDR3aa: CASQASANTEAFF
v_gene: TRBV5-6; j_gene: TRBJ2-7; abundance: once; d_gene: -; CDR3nt: TGTGCCAGCAGTCATGAGGTAACAGGTCTTCCCTACGAGCAGTACTTC; CDR3aa: CASSHEVTGLPYEQYF
v_gene: TRBV6-1; j_gene: TRBJ1-2; abundance: -; d_gene: TRBD1; CDR3nt: TGTGCCAGCGGAGGGGGCTGGGGCTATGGCTACACCTTC; CDR3aa: CASGGGWGYGYTF
v_gene: TRBV19; j_gene: TRBJ2-7; abundance: -; d_gene: -; CDR3nt: TGTGCCAGTAGTATCGCGCGGACAGTCGCCTACGAGCAGTACTTC; CDR3aa: CASSIARTVAYEQYF